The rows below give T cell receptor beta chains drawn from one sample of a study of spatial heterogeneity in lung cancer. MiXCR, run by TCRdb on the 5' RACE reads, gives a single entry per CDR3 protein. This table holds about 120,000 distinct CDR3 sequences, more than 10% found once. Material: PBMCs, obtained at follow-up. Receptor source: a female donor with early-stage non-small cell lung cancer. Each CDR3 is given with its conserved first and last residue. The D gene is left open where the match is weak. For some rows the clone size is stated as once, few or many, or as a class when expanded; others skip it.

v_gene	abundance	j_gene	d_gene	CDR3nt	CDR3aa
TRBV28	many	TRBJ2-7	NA	TGTGCCAGCACGTTTGGGTACGAGCAGTACTTC	CASTFGYEQYF
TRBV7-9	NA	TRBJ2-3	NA	TGTGCCAGCAGCTTCTGGAGGGAGGACACAGATACGCAGTATTTT	CASSFWREDTDTQYF
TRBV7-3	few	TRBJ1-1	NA	TGTGCCAGCAGCCTCACCGGGACAACTGAAGCTTTCTTT	CASSLTGTTEAFF
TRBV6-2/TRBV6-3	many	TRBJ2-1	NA	TGTGCCAGCAGTTCTATAAGGAGCTCCTACAATGAGCAGTTCTTC	CASSSIRSSYNEQFF
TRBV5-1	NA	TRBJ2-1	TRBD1	TGCGCCAGCAGCTCTGGGACAGGCTTCAATGAGCAGTTCTTC	CASSSGTGFNEQFF
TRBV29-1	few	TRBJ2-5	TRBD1	TGCAGCGTTGAGCCAGGGGGCGCGCAGACCCAGTACTTC	CSVEPGGAQTQYF
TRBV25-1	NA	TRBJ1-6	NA	TGTGCCAGCAGTGAATATCATCCGAGCTCCTATAATTCACCCCTCCACTTT	CASSEYHPSSYNSPLHF
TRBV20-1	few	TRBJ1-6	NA	TGCAGTGGCAGCGGATGGAGAGGGGATTCACCCCTCCACTTT	CSGSGWRGDSPLHF
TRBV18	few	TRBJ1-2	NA	TGTGCCAGCTCCACGGGAAAAGGACACTATGGCTACACCTTC	CASSTGKGHYGYTF
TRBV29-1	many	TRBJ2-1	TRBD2	TGCAGCGTTGGGGGACTAGCGGGAACCCAGTCCTCCTACAATGAGCAGTTCTTC	CSVGGLAGTQSSYNEQFF
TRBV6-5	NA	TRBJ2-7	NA	TGTGCCAGCAGGTCTAGCCAGCCTCCCTACGAGCAGTACTTC	CASRSSQPPYEQYF
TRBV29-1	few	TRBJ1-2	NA	TGCAGCGTTGATGTAGGGACTGCAGGCTACACCTTC	CSVDVGTAGYTF
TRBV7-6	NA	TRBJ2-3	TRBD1	TGTGCCAGCAGCCTACCGCGGACAGGGGGAGATACGCAGTATTTT	CASSLPRTGGDTQYF
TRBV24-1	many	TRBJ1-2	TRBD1	TGTGCCACCAGTGACCCTACAGGGGCCTATGGCTACACCTTC	CATSDPTGAYGYTF
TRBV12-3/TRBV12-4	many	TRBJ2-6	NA	TGTGCCAGCAGGCTAGGCTCTGGGGCCAACGTCCTGACTTTC	CASRLGSGANVLTF
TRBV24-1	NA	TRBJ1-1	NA	TGTGCCACCAGTTCTTTGGGTACTGAAGCTTTCTTT	CATSSLGTEAFF
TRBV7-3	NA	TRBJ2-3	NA	TGTGCCAGCAGCTTATACAGGGAGGATACGCAGTATTTT	CASSLYREDTQYF
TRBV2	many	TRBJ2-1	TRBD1	TGTGCCAGCAGTTACGACAGGGCGAATGAGCAGTTCTTC	CASSYDRANEQFF
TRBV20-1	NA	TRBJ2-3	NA	TGCAGTGCTTCACAGGAAACAGATACGCAGTATTTT	CSASQETDTQYF
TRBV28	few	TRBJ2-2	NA	TGTGCCAGCAGTTCATGGGGACTGCCGTACTCGAACACCGGGGAGCTGTTTTTT	CASSSWGLPYSNTGELFF
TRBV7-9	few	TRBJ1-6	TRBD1	TGTGCCAGCAGCCCCTGGGGGACAGGGGATTCACCCCTCCACTTT	CASSPWGTGDSPLHF
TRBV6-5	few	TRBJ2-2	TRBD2	TGTGCCAGCAGTTACTCGTTAGCGGGAGGGAACACCGGGGAGCTGTTTTTT	CASSYSLAGGNTGELFF
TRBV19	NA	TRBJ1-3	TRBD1	TGTGCCAGCAGACCCGGGACAGGGGTTCGTGGAAACACCATATATTTT	CASRPGTGVRGNTIYF
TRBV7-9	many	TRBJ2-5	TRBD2	TGTGCCAGCAGGAGGGGACTAGCGGCTGAAGAGACCCAGTACTTC	CASRRGLAAEETQYF
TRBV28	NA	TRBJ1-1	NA	TGTGCCAGCAGTTTCCATGCCCCCGGGACTGAAGCTTTCTTT	CASSFHAPGTEAFF
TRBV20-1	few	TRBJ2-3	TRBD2	TGCAGTGCCGCGACTAGCGGGAGATTAGATACGCAGTATTTT	CSAATSGRLDTQYF
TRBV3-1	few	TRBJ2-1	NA	TGTGCCAGCAGCCAAGTCCTCATCAATGAGCAGTTCTTC	CASSQVLINEQFF
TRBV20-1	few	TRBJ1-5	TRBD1	TGCAGTGCTAGAGCAGGGGGAAGCAATCAGCCCCAGCATTTT	CSARAGGSNQPQHF
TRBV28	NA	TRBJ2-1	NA	TGTGCCAGCAGTTCCCCGTGGAATGAGCAGTTCTTC	CASSSPWNEQFF
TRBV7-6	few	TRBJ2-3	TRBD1	TGTGCCAGCAGCTTAGCGATCGGGCAGGGGGCAGATACGCAGTATTTT	CASSLAIGQGADTQYF
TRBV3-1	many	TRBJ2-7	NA	TGTGCCAGCAGCCAACGCAGCGCGCAGGCCGAGCAGTACTTC	CASSQRSAQAEQYF
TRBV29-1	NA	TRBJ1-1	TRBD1	TGCAGCGTTGAAGTCCGAACAGGGGCGGCCATGAACACTGAAGCTTTCTTT	CSVEVRTGAAMNTEAFF
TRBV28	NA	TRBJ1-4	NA	TGTGCCAGCAGTTCTCAGCGGCAGGGCGGCCGTGAAAAACTGTTTTTT	CASSSQRQGGREKLFF
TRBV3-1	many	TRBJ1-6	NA	TGTGCCAGCAGCCAAGAGAGTGTGAGACCCCTCCACTTT	CASSQESVRPLHF
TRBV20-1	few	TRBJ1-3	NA	TGCAGTGCTAGAGATGGACTAGCGGGAGGAAACACCATATATTTT	CSARDGLAGGNTIYF
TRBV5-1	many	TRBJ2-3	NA	TGCGCCAGCAGCTTGGAAGGAGATACGCAGTATTTT	CASSLEGDTQYF
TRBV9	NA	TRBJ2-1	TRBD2	TGTGCCAGCAGCGCCCGACTAGCGGGAGGGAGAAGCCATGGGGAGCAGTTCTTC	CASSARLAGGRSHGEQFF
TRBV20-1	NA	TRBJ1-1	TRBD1	TGCAGTGCTCCCCTTCAGGGGGATGAAGCTTTCTTT	CSAPLQGDEAFF
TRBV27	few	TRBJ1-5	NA	TGTGCCAGCAGTTTATCCGACCCCTATGTTCAGCCCCAGCATTTT	CASSLSDPYVQPQHF
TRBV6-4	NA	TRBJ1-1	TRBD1	TGTGCCAGCAAATCCTATTTACAGGGGTACACTGAAGCTTTCTTT	CASKSYLQGYTEAFF
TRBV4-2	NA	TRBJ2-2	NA	TGTGCCAGCAGCCAAGATCGGTTGAACACCGGGGAGCTGTTTTTT	CASSQDRLNTGELFF
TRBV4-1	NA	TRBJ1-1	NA	TGCGCCAGCAGCCCACATTTGCCCATGAACACTGAAGCTTTCTTT	CASSPHLPMNTEAFF
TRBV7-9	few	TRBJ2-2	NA	TGTGCCAGCAGCTTGTTGGTTCGAGGTGGTCCCGGGGAGCTGTTTTTT	CASSLLVRGGPGELFF
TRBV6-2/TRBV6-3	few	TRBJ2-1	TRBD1	TGTGCCAGCAGTTACCATCCTCCCGACAGGGTCCATGAGCAGTTCTTC	CASSYHPPDRVHEQFF